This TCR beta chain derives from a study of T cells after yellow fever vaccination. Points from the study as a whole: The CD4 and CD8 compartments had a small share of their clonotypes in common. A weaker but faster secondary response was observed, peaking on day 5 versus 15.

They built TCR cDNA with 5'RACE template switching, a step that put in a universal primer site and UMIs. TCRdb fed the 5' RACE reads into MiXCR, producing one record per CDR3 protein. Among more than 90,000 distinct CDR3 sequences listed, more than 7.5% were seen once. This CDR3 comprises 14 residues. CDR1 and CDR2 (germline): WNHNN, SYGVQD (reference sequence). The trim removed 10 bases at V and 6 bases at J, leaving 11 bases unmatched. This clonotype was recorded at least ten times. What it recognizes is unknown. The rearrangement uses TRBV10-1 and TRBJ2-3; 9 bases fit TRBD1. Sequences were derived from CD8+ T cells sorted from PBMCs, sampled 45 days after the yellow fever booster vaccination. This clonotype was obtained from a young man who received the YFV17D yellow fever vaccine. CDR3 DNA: TGCGCCACCCGGGACAGGGCCGCGGGGGATACGCAGTATTTT. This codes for CATRDRAAGDTQYF.